The 30 T cell receptor beta chains given below trace back to one sample, sequenced in a study of response to subunit inactivated influenza vaccine listed by TCRdb under 2018. The method behind the library was RT-PCR. The sample was run on an Illumina HiSeq 2500. In-frame beta chains were kept once TCRdb had trimmed the public reads at Q25 with fastp and called clones with MiXCR. All rows with the same CDR3 protein become a single entry with the most common DNA and genes. For this sample the table gives around 190,000 distinct CDR3 sequences, of which around 8.8% were detected only once. The leading ten clones occupy approximately 10% of the sample. The material sequenced was non-naive T cells sorted from PBMCs, taken on the day of vaccination. The sample's cell subset or site label, decoded: memory T cell fraction. All receptors derive from a man aged 45-60 years who received an inactivated influenza vaccine. Donor details come from another sample of the same person, matched by shared clones.

The chain couples TRBV20-1 to TRBJ2-1; 12 nucleotides align to TRBD2. J was trimmed by 3 bases and V by 4 bases; bases with no gene match: 10. The CDR3 has 17 amino acids. The V gene's germline CDR1 is DFQATT and CDR2 SNEGSKA (reference sequence). CDR3 sequence (DNA): TGCAGTGCTACGGCTCCGGGACTAGCGGGTGGCTACAATGAGCAGTTCTTC. It codes for CSATAPGLAGGYNEQFF.

This clonotype was recorded a few times. The rearrangement joins TRBV27 to TRBJ2-2; D uncertain. The V gene's germline CDR1 is MNHEY and CDR2 SMNVEV (reference sequence). V lost 6 bases to trimming and J lost 5 bases, with 10 bases between them. The CDR3 covers 13 residues. The CDR3 is CASSPFETGELFF. The CDR3, as DNA: TGTGCCAGCAGCCCCTTTGAGACCGGGGAGCTGTTTTTT.

This clonotype was found a few times. CDR3 DNA: TGCGCCAGCAGCCTGACAGGGGTAGGAGATTATGGCTACACCTTC. Translation gives CASSLTGVGDYGYTF. The rearrangement links TRBV5-1 to TRBJ1-2, with 8 nucleotides matching TRBD1. CDR1 and CDR2 from the germline V gene are SGHRS and YFSETQ. The V segment lost 4 bases and the J segment 5 bases; nucleotides outside the gene matches: 10. The length of the CDR3 is 15 residues.

Only a few counts were recorded for this clonotype. The chain has TRBV24-1 and TRBJ2-3, with D tentatively TRBD1 (6 bases). Deletions cut 0 bases from V and 2 bases from J, with 11 bases between. Germline V gene sequence: CDR1 KGHDR, CDR2 SFDVKD. CDR3 size: 16 residues. CDR3 region: CATSDLSGDPTDTQYF. In nucleotides, the CDR3 is TGTGCCACCAGTGATTTGTCAGGGGACCCCACAGATACGCAGTATTTT.

The gene calls are TRBV20-1 and TRBJ2-5, with TRBD1 matching over 9 bases. Germline values: CDR1 DFQATT, CDR2 SNEGSKA (reference sequence). The CDR3 spans 13 residues. Trimming at V came to 5 bases and at J to 2 bases, leaving 3 bases not matched to a gene. The CDR3 here is CSAETGGQETQYF. The DNA for the CDR3 is TGCAGTGCTGAGACAGGGGGTCAAGAGACCCAGTACTTC.

The chain uses TRBV15 and TRBJ2-7; TRBD1 aligns across 8 bases. The germline V gene has CDR1 LNHNV and CDR2 YYDKDF (reference sequence). This CDR3 region has 12 residues. Germline trimming cut 3 bases from V and 11 bases from J; bases unmatched to any gene: 6. CDR3 nucleotide sequence: TGTGCCACCAGCAGGGACAGGGCGGTGAAGTACTTC. Translation gives CATSRDRAVKYF.

This clonotype has a handful of counts. The rearrangement joins TRBV18 to TRBJ1-5; no firm D call. Trimming stripped 2 bases from V and 5 bases from J, with 7 bases between. This CDR3 has 13 amino acids. From germline, CDR1 is KGHSH and CDR2 LQKENI. The CDR3 sequence: CASSPGPDQPQHF. The CDR3, as DNA: TGTGCCAGCTCACCAGGGCCCGATCAGCCCCAGCATTTT.

The chain has TRBV5-1 and TRBJ2-5, with 7 bases aligning to TRBD1. This CDR3 has 14 amino acids. Germline lookup yields CDR1 SGHRS and CDR2 YFSETQ. Trimming removed 4 bases from V and 0 bases from J; junction bases left unmatched: 3. This CDR3 is CASSTGQYQETQYF. As DNA, the CDR3 is TGCGCCAGCAGCACGGGACAGTACCAAGAGACCCAGTACTTC. Based on the CDR3 plus reference TRBV5-1 and TRBJ2-5, the full variable domain is KAGVTQTPRYLIKTRGQQVTLSCSPISGHRSVSWYQQTPGQGLQFLFEYFSETQRNKGNFPGRFSGRQFSNSRSEMNVSTLELGDSALYLCASSTGQYQETQYFGPGTRLLVL.

The V and J genes are TRBV7-9 and TRBJ1-5, with 8 bases aligning to TRBD1. With V trimmed by 6 bases and J by 1 base, 2 bases remained unmatched. The CDR3 has 14 residues. CDR1 SEHNR and CDR2 FQNEAQ come from the germline V gene (reference sequence). The CDR3 DNA is TGTGCCAGCAGTCGACAGGGGAGCAATCAGCCCCAGCATTTT. This encodes CASSRQGSNQPQHF.

The V and J genes are TRBV28 and TRBJ1-5; TRBD1 is a possible D gene (5 bases). CDR3 length equals 14 residues. Germline values: CDR1 MDHEN, CDR2 SYDVKM. The V end was cut by 5 bases, the J end by 2 bases, with 10 bases between. The CDR3 DNA is TGTGCCAGCAGTCGTTGGGGCGGCAATCAGCCCCAGCATTTT. Translated, it gives CASSRWGGNQPQHF.

CDR3 amino acids: CASRKSGNPYNEQFF. CDR3 bases: TGTGCCAGCAGAAAATCAGGAAATCCCTACAATGAGCAGTTCTTC. The rearrangement uses TRBV6-2 or TRBV6-3 and TRBJ2-1; D is uncertain. The CDR3 extends over 15 amino acids. The V end was cut by 6 bases, the J end by 2 bases, with 14 bases between. Germline lookup yields CDR1 MNHEY and CDR2 SVGEGT.

The chain combines TRBV29-1 with TRBJ2-5; D is ambiguous. The CDR3 length is 13 residues. The ends were cut back, 5 bases at V and 4 bases at J, with 14 bases in the middle. CDR1 SQVTM and CDR2 ANQGSEA come from the germline V gene. CDR3 in DNA: TGCAGCGTTAGTGTAAGGGTCGGAGAGACCCAGTACTTC. Translation: CSVSVRVGETQYF.

This chain connects TRBV28 to TRBJ2-1; D is perhaps TRBD2 (7 bases). The ends were cut back, 2 bases at V and 3 bases at J, with 17 bases in the middle. Germline-derived CDR1 and CDR2 are MDHEN and SYDVKM. The CDR3 spans 17 residues. The CDR3, as DNA: TGTGCCAGCAGTTTAGGTGGGGGGGCGCTGGACTACAATGAGCAGTTCTTC. Its protein is CASSLGGGALDYNEQFF.

This clonotype was seen repeatedly, ten times or more. V and J are TRBV27 and TRBJ2-6; D might be TRBD1 (6 bases). Germline CDR1 reads MNHEY; CDR2 reads SMNVEV (reference sequence). The CDR3 consists of 16 residues. V was cut by 4 bases and J by 2 bases, with 12 bases left in between. The CDR3 DNA is TGTGCCAGCAGTTACACAGGGTTCACTGGGGCCAACGTCCTGACTTTC. It codes for CASSYTGFTGANVLTF.

This clonotype showed up many times. V and J are TRBV5-1 and TRBJ2-1; D call uncertain. This CDR3 is 16 amino acids long. Germline V gives CDR1 SGHRS, CDR2 YFSETQ. V was trimmed by 0 bases and J by 8 bases, leaving 18 bases between them. Here the CDR3 DNA reads TGCGCCAGCAGCTTGGGTTTCCCGGGTCTTTTGGATGAGCAGTTCTTC. Translated, it gives CASSLGFPGLLDEQFF. Variable domain in full (rest from reference TRBV5-1 and TRBJ2-1): KAGVTQTPRYLIKTRGQQVTLSCSPISGHRSVSWYQQTPGQGLQFLFEYFSETQRNKGNFPGRFSGRQFSNSRSEMNVSTLELGDSALYLCASSLGFPGLLDEQFFGPGTRLTVL.

The V and J genes are TRBV18 and TRBJ2-6; tentative D call: TRBD1 (6 bases). The CDR3 consists of 19 residues. Trimming cost V 2 bases and J 0 bases, with 17 bases left between them. The germline V gene has CDR1 KGHSH and CDR2 LQKENI. In DNA, the CDR3 is TGTGCCAGCTCACCAAGGATACCAGGACAGACCTCTGGGGCCAACGTCCTGACTTTC. This gives the protein CASSPRIPGQTSGANVLTF. The complete variable domain, with remaining parts taken from reference TRBV18 and TRBJ2-6, reads NAGVMQNPRHLVRRRGQEARLRCSPMKGHSHVYWYRQLPEEGLKFMVYLQKENIIDESGMPKERFSAEFPKEGPSILRIQQVVRGDSAAYFCASSPRIPGQTSGANVLTFGAGSRLTVL.

This chain joins TRBV6-5 and TRBJ1-1; possibly TRBD1 for D (5 bases). This CDR3 comprises 14 residues. Germline V CDR1 and CDR2: MNHEY, SVGAGI. With 0 bases removed from V and 7 bases from J, the gap between germline ends came to 12 bases. The CDR3 spells CASSYSGGTGEAFF. The CDR3 bases are TGTGCCAGCAGTTACTCCGGGGGGACGGGTGAAGCTTTCTTT.

This clonotype came up many times. The V call is TRBV2, the J call TRBJ2-1; the match to TRBD2 covers 10 bases. J gave up 2 bases and V 4 bases, and 2 bases lay outside the gene matches. Per germline, CDR1 SNHLY and CDR2 FYNNEI. The CDR3 runs 15 residues. The CDR3 nucleotides are TGTGCCAGCAGTGTAGCGGGAGGTCCCTACAATGAGCAGTTCTTC. Its protein product is CASSVAGGPYNEQFF.

This clonotype was counted between two and nine times. The V call is TRBV6-2 or TRBV6-3, the J call TRBJ2-7; D remains unclear. CDR1 and CDR2 (germline): MNHEY, SVGEGT. V was cut by 0 bases and J by 2 bases, with 17 bases left in between. The CDR3 consists of 17 residues. CDR3 loop: CASSYSRALYPTYEQYF. CDR3 nucleotide sequence: TGTGCCAGCAGTTACTCCCGCGCCCTTTACCCCACCTACGAGCAGTACTTC.

This clonotype was detected ten times or more. V gene TRBV3-1 combines with J gene TRBJ2-1; the match to TRBD1 covers 8 bases. CDR3 length equals 14 residues. Germline trimming cut 3 bases from V and 7 bases from J; bases unmatched to any gene: 5. Germline V lookup: CDR1 LGHDT, CDR2 YNNKEL (reference sequence). Here the CDR3 reads CASSHPDRENEQFF. CDR3 coding DNA: TGTGCCAGCAGCCATCCGGACAGGGAGAATGAGCAGTTCTTC.

V gene TRBV20-1 combines with J gene TRBJ1-5; D is unclear. The V end lost 2 bases, the J end lost 0 bases, and 14 bases lay between the germline ends. The germline gives CDR1 DFQATT, CDR2 SNEGSKA (reference sequence). The CDR3 totals 16 residues. Here the CDR3 reads CSARRGSLRSNQPQHF. In nucleotides, the CDR3 is TGCAGTGCTAGACGAGGGTCCCTCCGTAGCAATCAGCCCCAGCATTTT.

This clonotype was seen repeatedly, ten times or more. The V call is TRBV14, the J call TRBJ2-2; the D is unclear. V lost 1 base and J lost 7, with 16 bases in between. The CDR3 has 16 residues. Germline CDR1 and CDR2: SGHDN and FVKESK. In DNA, the CDR3 is TGTGCCAGCAGCCAAGGTGCGACGCGCGCATACGGGGAGCTGTTTTTT. Translating gives CASSQGATRAYGELFF.

This chain uses TRBV10-3 with TRBJ2-5, with 11 positions matching TRBD2. CDR3 length: 17 amino acids. CDR1 ENHRY and CDR2 SYGVKD come from the germline V gene. After removal of 5 bases from V and 1 base from J, the junction contained 9 bases not matched to a gene. The CDR3 sequence is CAISKLAGVSGQETQYF. The CDR3 region has the DNA TGTGCCATCAGTAAACTAGCGGGAGTGTCGGGCCAAGAGACCCAGTACTTC.

This chain uses TRBV29-1 with TRBJ2-7, with 11 bases that match TRBD2. The CDR3 spans 14 residues. V shed 3 bases and J 3 bases; nucleotides not matched to a gene: 4. CDR1 is SQVTM, CDR2 ANQGSEA, per germline. For the CDR3, the DNA is TGCAGCGTTGAGGGGACTAGCGGAGGCTACGAGCAGTACTTC. This gives the protein CSVEGTSGGYEQYF.

This sequence joins TRBV27 and TRBJ2-1; 10 nucleotides match TRBD1. CDR1 is MNHEY, CDR2 SMNVEV, per germline (reference sequence). V trimming: 6 bases; J trimming: 5 bases; junction bases outside the gene matches: 7. This CDR3 contains 15 residues. The CDR3 DNA reads as TGTGCCAGCAGGGCGGGACAGGGGAGAAACAATGAGCAGTTCTTC. Residues: CASRAGQGRNNEQFF.

For this clonotype: A junction boundary mismatches the germline segment, possibly from a read error. The gene calls are TRBV5-1 and TRBJ2-5; D is unresolved. Germline V gene sequence: CDR1 SGHRS, CDR2 YFSETQ. CDR3 length: 10 residues. CDR3 DNA: TGCGCCAGCAGTGGTGAGACCCGGTACTTC. This gives the protein CASSGETRYF.

This clonotype has at least ten counts. This rearrangement joins TRBV4-1 to TRBJ2-5; no clear D gene. V dropped 1 base and J dropped 2 bases, with 5 bases sitting between them. CDR3 length: 13 residues. CDR1 and CDR2 (germline): MGHRA, YSYEKL. As DNA, the CDR3 is TGCGCCAGCAGCCAAGCCTTGCAAGAGACCCAGTACTTC. Protein sequence: CASSQALQETQYF.

V gene TRBV4-3 combines with J gene TRBJ1-6; TRBD1 matches at 9 bases. This CDR3 region has 15 residues. Looked up from germline, CDR1 is LGHNA and CDR2 is YSLEER. V shed 1 base, J shed 9 bases, and the junction held 4 bases outside the gene matches. The CDR3 DNA is TGCGCCAGCAGCCAAGTGGGACAGGGAGTTTCACCCCTCCACTTT. Protein: CASSQVGQGVSPLHF.

This clonotype was seen only a few times. This chain joins TRBV6-2 or TRBV6-3 and TRBJ2-1; 10 nucleotides line up with TRBD1. CDR3 length: 15 amino acids. Losses at the gene ends were 3 bases for V and 4 bases for J; bases not matched to a gene: 3. In germline, CDR1 is MNHEY, CDR2 SVGEGT. DNA of the CDR3: TGTGCCAGCAGTTATATGGACAGGGGGTACAATGAGCAGTTCTTC. It yields the protein CASSYMDRGYNEQFF.

The chain couples TRBV6-1 to TRBJ2-5; TRBD2 matches 14 bases. The germline V gene has CDR1 MNHNS and CDR2 SASEGT. V trimming: 6 bases; J trimming: 7 bases; junction bases outside the gene matches: 10. There are 16 residues in the CDR3. CDR3 nucleotide sequence: TGTGCCAGCAGCCGGGGACTAGCGGGGGCCGAGGGGACCCAGTACTTC. This gives the protein CASSRGLAGAEGTQYF.